This TCR beta chain was recorded in a study of CXCR3-negative and CXCR3-positive naive CD8 T cells. UMI-tagged TRB cDNA libraries were built via 5' RACE. TCRdb reprocessed the 5' RACE reads; each CDR3 protein has one entry and no DNA is given. This sample's table has 100,000 to 150,000 distinct CDR3 sequences. The receptor was isolated from a human donor in good health. Some clones in this sample may be carry-over from other donors' samples. Sequencing used naive CXCR3- CD8+ T cells from blood. Subset defined: CD45RO-CCR7+CD27+CD95- naive CD8+ T cells lacking CXCR3 (TNR3-).

CDR3 loop: CASSQDHGGRSYNEQFF. V is TRBV3-1 and J is TRBJ2-1. This CDR3 is built from 17 residues. Germline values: CDR1 LGHDT, CDR2 YNNKEL (reference sequence).